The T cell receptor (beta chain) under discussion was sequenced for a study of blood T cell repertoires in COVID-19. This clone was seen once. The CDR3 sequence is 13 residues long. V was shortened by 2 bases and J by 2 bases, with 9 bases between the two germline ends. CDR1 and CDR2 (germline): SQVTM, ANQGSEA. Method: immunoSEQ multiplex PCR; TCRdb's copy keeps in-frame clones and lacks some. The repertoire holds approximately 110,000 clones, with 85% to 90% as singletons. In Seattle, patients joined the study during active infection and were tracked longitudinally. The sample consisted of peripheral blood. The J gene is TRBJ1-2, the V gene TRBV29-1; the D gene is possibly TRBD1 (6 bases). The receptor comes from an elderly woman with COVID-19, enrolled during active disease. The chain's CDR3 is CSVERQENYGYTF. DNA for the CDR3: TGCAGCGTTGAACGACAGGAAAACTATGGCTACACCTTC.